The clone carrying this T cell receptor beta chain was detected a few times. The antigen is undetermined. Primers for the PCR totalled 60 Vbeta and 13 Jbeta. Profiling relied on immunoSEQ multiplex PCR, and the TCRdb table lists in-frame clones only, not all of them. There are about 120,000 clones in the sample; 65% to 80% occur only once, and about 29% lies in the top ten. The data originate from a study of cytomegalovirus exposure and HLA in healthy donors. The study, taken as a whole, reports: Sequencing had likely introduced a cluster of highly shared sequence variants as an artifact.

CDR1 is SGHNT, CDR2 YENEEA, per germline. J lost 4 bases, V lost 4 bases, and 0 bases had no gene match. This CDR3 comprises 12 residues. The TCR was taken from a man aged 60 to 75 in good health and CMV-seropositive. The sample comprised PBMCs. The chain employs TRBV11-3 and TRBJ2-5, with TRBD1 identical over 7 bases. The CDR3 region is CASSWDRETQYF. In nucleotides, the CDR3 is TGTGCCAGCAGCTGGGACAGAGAGACCCAGTACTTC.